Detailed here is one T cell receptor (beta chain). Its antigen is undetermined. Trimming removed 4 bases from V and 6 bases from J; junction bases left unmatched: 15. Germline values: CDR1 SGDLS, CDR2 YYNGEE. The CDR3 runs 17 residues. An overlapping HIV-1 Gag peptide pool stimulated these cells at about 0.9 ug/peptide/mL. Sorting selected CD4+ T cells upregulating both CD40 ligand and CD69. This was the immunoSEQ version 4 assay in survey mode. Measured with immunoSEQ multiplex PCR; TCRdb has only the in-frame clones, and not every one. The sample holds about 32,000 clones, approximately 70% seen once. This sample is drawn from a study of persistence of HIV-infected CD4 T cells.

This chain uses TRBV9 with TRBJ1-4; 7 bases align to TRBD1. The source material was CD4+ T cells sorted from PBMCs after roughly 18-hour stimulation, sampled from a patient who received antiretroviral therapy. This sequence was found in an adult man with HIV who was CMV-seropositive. CDR3 DNA sequence: TGTGCCAGCAGCCTCTCTCCAGGGGGGGCTCGGGATGAAAAACTGTTTTTT. Amino acid sequence: CASSLSPGGARDEKLFF.